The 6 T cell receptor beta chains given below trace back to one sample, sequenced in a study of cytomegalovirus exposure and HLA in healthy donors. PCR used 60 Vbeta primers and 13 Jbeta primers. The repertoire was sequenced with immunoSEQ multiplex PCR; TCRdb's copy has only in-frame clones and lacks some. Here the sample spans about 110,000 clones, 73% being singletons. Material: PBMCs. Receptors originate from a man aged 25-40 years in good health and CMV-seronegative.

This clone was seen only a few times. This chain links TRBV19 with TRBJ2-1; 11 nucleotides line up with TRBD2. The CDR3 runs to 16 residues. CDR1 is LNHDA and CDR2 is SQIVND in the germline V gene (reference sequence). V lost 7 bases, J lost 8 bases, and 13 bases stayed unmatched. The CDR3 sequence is CASNVHGASGRYEQFF. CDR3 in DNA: TGTGCCAGTAACGTCCATGGGGCTAGCGGGAGGTATGAGCAGTTCTTC.

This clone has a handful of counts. The CDR3 DNA is TGTGCCAGCAGTGGGGGACAGGGGGCCAATCCTTACGAGCAGTACTTC. It is translated as CASSGGQGANPYEQYF. The chain is built from TRBV6-1 and TRBJ2-7, with 12 bases that match TRBD1. This CDR3 contains 16 residues. The germline V gene encodes CDR1 MNHNS and CDR2 SASEGT. Trimming took 4 bases from V and 4 from J; bases not matched to a gene: 8.

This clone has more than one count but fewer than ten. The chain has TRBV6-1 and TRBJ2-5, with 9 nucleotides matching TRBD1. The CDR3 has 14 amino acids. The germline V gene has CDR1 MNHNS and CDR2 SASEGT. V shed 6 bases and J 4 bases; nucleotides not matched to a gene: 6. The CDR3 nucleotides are TGTGCCAGCAGAAGAACGGGACAGGGAGAGACCCAGTACTTC. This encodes CASRRTGQGETQYF.

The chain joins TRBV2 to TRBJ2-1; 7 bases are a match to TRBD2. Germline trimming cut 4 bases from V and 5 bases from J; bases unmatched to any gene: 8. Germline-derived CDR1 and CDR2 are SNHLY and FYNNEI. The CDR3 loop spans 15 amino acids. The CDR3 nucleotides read TGTGCCAGCAGTGTATGGGGAGGGCCGGACAATGAGCAGTTCTTC. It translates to CASSVWGGPDNEQFF. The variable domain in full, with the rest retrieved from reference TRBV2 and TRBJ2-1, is EPEVTQTPSHQVTQMGQEVILRCVPISNHLYFYWYRQILGQKVEFLVSFYNNEISEKSEIFDDQFSVERPDGSNFTLKIRSTKLEDSAMYFCASSVWGGPDNEQFFGPGTRLTVL.

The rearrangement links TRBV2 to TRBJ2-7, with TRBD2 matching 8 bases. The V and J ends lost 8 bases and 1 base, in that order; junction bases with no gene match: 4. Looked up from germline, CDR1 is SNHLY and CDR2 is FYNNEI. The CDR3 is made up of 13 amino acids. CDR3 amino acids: CASSTSASYEQYF. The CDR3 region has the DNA TGTGCCAGCTCGACTAGCGCTTCCTACGAGCAGTACTTC.

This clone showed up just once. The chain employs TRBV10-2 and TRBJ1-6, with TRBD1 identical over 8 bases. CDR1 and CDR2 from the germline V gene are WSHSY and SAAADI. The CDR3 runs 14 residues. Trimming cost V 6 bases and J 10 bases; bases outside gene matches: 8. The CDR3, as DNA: TGCGCCAGCAGCCCGGACAGGGTGGGGTCACCCCTCCACTTT. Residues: CASSPDRVGSPLHF.